The 4 T cell receptor beta chains reported below all come from one sample, sequenced in a study of human T cells and chemical hapten exposure (dated by TCRdb to about 2021). Library creation used RACE. Sequenced using a NextSeq 500. TCRdb itself trimmed the public reads at Q25 with fastp, ran MiXCR and retained productive beta chains. One record per CDR3 amino acid sequence lists the most common genes and DNA. The sample table lists a few hundred thousand distinct CDR3 sequences, 5% to 6.5% of them with a count of one. Together, the top ten hold roughly 8.2% of the sample. This specimen's time point label, per the study, means: pre-sensitization, week 0. The sample's treatment or condition label is to be understood as: therapeutic diphenylcyclopropenone sensitization with weekly scalp DPC. The specimen was whole blood, collected in connection with sensitization to the hapten diphenylcyclopropenone (DPC). The source is a woman in her late teens or twenties with alopecia areata. Some clones in this sample may be carry-over from other donors' samples.

This chain connects TRBV4-3 to TRBJ2-7, with 15 bases fitting TRBD2. Germline CDR1 and CDR2: LGHNA and YSLEER. The CDR3 is made up of 19 amino acids. V dropped 0 bases and J dropped 0; count of bases not matched to a gene: 6. Written as DNA, the CDR3 is TGCGCCAGCAGCCAAGAGACGGGACTAGCGGGGGGAGCCTCCTACGAGCAGTACTTC. Amino acids: CASSQETGLAGGASYEQYF.

This chain connects TRBV6-5 to TRBJ1-2, with a weak D call TRBD1 (6 bases). The V gene's germline CDR1 is MNHEY and CDR2 SVGAGI. CDR3 length: 14 amino acids. V lost 7 bases and J 4 bases, leaving 16 bases between the germline ends. The CDR3 nucleotides are TGTGCCAGCAACAACCCGGGGGCAGGCTATGGCTACACCTTC. Translated: CASNNPGAGYGYTF.

In its sample, this clonotype was seen a few times. This chain connects TRBV20-1 to TRBJ1-5; D is possibly TRBD1 (6 bases). CDR3 length: 15 residues. In germline, CDR1 is DFQATT, CDR2 SNEGSKA (reference sequence). Trimming shortened V by 3 bases and J by 1 base, and 13 bases separated the two germline ends. This chain's CDR3 is CSARPAGTSNQPQHF. The CDR3 bases are TGCAGTGCTAGGCCTGCCGGGACAAGCAATCAGCCCCAGCATTTT.

This clonotype was found a few times. This chain joins TRBV20-1 and TRBJ2-3; D is possibly TRBD2 (5 bases). Germline-derived CDR1 and CDR2 are DFQATT and SNEGSKA (reference sequence). The CDR3 covers 15 residues. Trimming took off 0 bases at V and 6 bases at J, with 16 bases between the two ends. CDR3 nucleotides: TGCAGTGCTAGAGATTGGACTCCCCGTTTGGATACGCAGTATTTT. This gives the protein CSARDWTPRLDTQYF.